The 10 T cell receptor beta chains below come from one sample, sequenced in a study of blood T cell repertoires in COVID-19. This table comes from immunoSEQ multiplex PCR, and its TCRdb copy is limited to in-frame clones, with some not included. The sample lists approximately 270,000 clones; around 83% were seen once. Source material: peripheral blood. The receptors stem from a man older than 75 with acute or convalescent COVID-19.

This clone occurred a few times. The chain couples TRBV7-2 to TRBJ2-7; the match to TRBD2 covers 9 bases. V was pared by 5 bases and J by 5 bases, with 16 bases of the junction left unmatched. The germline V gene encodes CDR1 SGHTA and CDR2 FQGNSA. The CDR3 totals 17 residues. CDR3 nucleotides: TGTGCCAGCAGCCCGAGGTGGGCGGGGGGGCCGGCAAACGAGCAGTACTTC. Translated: CASSPRWAGGPANEQYF.

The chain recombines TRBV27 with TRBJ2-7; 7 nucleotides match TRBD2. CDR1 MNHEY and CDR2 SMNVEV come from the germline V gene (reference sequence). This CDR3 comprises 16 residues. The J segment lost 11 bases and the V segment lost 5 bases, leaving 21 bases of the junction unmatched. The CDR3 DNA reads TGTGCCAGCAGTCTACAAGGTGTAAGCGGGGTTATGTCTAAGTACTTC. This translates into CASSLQGVSGVMSKYF.

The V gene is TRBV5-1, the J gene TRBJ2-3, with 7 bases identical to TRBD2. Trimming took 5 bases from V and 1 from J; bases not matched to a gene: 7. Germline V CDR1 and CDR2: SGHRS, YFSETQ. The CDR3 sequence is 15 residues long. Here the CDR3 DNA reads TGCGCCAGCAGGGGGGTAGCGGGCCGCACAGATACGCAGTATTTT. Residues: CASRGVAGRTDTQYF.

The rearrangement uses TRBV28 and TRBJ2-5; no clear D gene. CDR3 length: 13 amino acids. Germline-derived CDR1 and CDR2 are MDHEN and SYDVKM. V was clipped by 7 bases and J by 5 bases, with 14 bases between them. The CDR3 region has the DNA TGTGCCAGCACCCCCTCGCGTCGGGAGACCCAGTACTTC. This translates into CASTPSRRETQYF.

CDR3 nucleotide sequence: TGTGCCACCAGTGATTTCCTAGCGGGGGGGTCCGGGGAGCTGTTTTTT. The encoded protein is CATSDFLAGGSGELFF. The V and J genes are TRBV24-1 and TRBJ2-2; 12 bases agree with TRBD2. This CDR3 spans 16 amino acids. The junction had 2 bases not matched to a gene; V was cut back by 1 base and J by 6 bases. Per the germline V gene, CDR1 is KGHDR and CDR2 is SFDVKD.

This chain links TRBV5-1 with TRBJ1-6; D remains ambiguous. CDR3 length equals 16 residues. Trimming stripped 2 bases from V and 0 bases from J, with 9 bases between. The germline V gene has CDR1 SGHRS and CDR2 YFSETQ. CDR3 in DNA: TGCGCCAGCAGCTTCCAGTTAAGCTCCTATAATTCACCCCTCCACTTT. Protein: CASSFQLSSYNSPLHF.

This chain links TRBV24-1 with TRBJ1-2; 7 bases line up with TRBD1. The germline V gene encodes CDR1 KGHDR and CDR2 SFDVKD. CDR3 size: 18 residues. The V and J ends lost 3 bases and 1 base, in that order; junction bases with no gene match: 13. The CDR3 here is CATSDARQGSWGNYGYTF. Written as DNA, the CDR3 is TGTGCCACCAGTGATGCCAGACAGGGATCCTGGGGTAACTATGGCTACACCTTC.

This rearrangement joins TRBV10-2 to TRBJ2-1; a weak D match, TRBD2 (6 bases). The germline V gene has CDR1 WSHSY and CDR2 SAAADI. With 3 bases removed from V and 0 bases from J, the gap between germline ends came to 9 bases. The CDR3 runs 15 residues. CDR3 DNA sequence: TGCGCCAGCAGTGATCAACTAGCCTCCTACAATGAGCAGTTCTTC. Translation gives CASSDQLASYNEQFF.

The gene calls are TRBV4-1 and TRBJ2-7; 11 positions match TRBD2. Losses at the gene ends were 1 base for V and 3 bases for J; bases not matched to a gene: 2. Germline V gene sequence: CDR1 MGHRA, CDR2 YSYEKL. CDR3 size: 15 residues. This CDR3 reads CASSQGGTSGYEQYF. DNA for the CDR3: TGCGCCAGCAGCCAAGGGGGGACTAGCGGCTACGAGCAGTACTTC.

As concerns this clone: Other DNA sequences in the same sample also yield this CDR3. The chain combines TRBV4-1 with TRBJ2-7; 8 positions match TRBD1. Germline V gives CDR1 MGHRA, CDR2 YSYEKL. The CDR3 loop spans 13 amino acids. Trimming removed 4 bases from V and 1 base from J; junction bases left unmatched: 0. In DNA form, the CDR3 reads TGCGCCAGCAGCCGGGACAGGTCCTACGAGCAGTACTTC. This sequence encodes CASSRDRSYEQYF.